The clone carrying this T cell receptor (beta chain) came up a few times. Antigen unknown. Amplification targeted TCR beta CDR3 regions from RNA transcripts. Carried out on the TCR CDR3, a first-round RT-PCR used the HTBI primer set. Each CDR3 protein gets one entry after TCRdb re-called the multiplex PCR reads with MiXCR. The table lists around 620,000 distinct CDR3 sequences, about 14% of them singletons, with roughly 7% in the top ten. This specimen comes from a study of T cells in Graves' hyperthyroidism and ophthalmopathy. Study in general: Peripheral blood samples were taken at initial diagnosis, prior to any treatment.

Points from the study as a whole: A 13 V-J model separated ophthalmopathy from stable hyperthyroidism.

Germline values: CDR1 MNHNS, CDR2 SASEGT. V shed 6 bases and J shed 2 bases, with 10 bases lying between them. CDR3 length equals 14 residues. Sequencing was carried out using blood. The chain joins TRBV6-1 to TRBJ2-2; D gene unclear. This clonotype was sampled from a woman in her late teens or twenties with Graves' ophthalmopathy. The CDR3 spells CASRPNTNTGELFF. The CDR3, as DNA: TGTGCCAGCAGACCGAACACAAACACCGGGGAGCTGTTTTTT.